This TCR beta chain was sequenced in a study of T-cell memory formation after mild COVID-19. Study overall: TCR clusters mostly belonged to single donors. Study-wide results and caveats: Mostly located in CM and EM were contracting CD4+ clones, with contracting CD8+ clones located in EMRA. A second wave of clones peaked on day 37, and their SARS-CoV-2 specificity went unconfirmed.

A 5'RACE reaction primed in the constant segment made cDNA libraries of TCR alpha and TCR beta, and these carried sample barcodes and UMIs. In TCRdb, the 5' RACE reads were re-called with MiXCR into one record per CDR3 protein. This sample has approximately 440,000 distinct CDR3 sequences; 20% occur once, and the top ten carry around 9.2%. Remarks on this clonotype: Its specificity is not known.

Germline lookup yields CDR1 SGHDT and CDR2 YYEEEE. Trimming removed 4 bases from V and 5 bases from J; junction bases left unmatched: 5. The CDR3 sequence is 13 residues long. Specimen: PBMCs or a T cell subset sorted from them (not recorded which). This chain uses TRBV5-6 with TRBJ2-5; TRBD1 matches 7 bases. The receptor's source is an adult woman who had mild COVID-19 (a few samples of this study predate the infection). Cell type and time point are not known. The DNA for the CDR3 is TGTGCCAGCAGCGACAGGGCTGGGGAGACCCAGTACTTC. This encodes CASSDRAGETQYF.